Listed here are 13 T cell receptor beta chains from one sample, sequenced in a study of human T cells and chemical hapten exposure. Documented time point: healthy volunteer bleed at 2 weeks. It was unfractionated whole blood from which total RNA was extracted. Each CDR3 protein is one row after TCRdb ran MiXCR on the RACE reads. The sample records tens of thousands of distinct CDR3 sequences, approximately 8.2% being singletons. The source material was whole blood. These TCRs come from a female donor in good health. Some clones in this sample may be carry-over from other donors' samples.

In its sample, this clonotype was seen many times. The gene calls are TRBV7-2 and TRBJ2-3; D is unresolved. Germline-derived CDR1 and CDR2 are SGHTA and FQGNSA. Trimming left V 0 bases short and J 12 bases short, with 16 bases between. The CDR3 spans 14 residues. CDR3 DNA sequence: TGTGCCAGCAGCTTAGCAGGGTGGCCACCTTATCAGTATTTT. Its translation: CASSLAGWPPYQYF.

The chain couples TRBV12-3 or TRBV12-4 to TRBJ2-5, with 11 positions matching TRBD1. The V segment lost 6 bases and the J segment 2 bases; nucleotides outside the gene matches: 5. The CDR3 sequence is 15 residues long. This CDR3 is CASSPGQGGQETQYF. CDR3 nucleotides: TGTGCCAGCAGCCCGGGACAGGGGGGACAAGAGACCCAGTACTTC.

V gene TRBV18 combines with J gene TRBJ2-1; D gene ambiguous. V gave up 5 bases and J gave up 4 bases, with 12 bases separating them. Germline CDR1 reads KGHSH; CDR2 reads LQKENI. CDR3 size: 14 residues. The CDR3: CASSFAGRYNEQFF. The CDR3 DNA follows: TGTGCCAGCTCATTCGCCGGACGTTACAATGAGCAGTTCTTC.

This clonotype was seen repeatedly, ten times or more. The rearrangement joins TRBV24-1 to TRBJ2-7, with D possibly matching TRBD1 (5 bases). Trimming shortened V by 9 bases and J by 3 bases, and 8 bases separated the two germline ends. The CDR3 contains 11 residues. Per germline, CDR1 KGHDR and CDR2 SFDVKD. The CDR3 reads CATGQGYEQYF. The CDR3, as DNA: TGTGCCACCGGCCAGGGCTACGAGCAGTACTTC.

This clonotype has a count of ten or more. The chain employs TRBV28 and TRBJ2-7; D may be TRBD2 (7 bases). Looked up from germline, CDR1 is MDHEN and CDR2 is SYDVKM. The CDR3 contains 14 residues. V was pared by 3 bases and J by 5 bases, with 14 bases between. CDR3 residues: CASSFKGEGHEQYF. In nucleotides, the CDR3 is TGTGCCAGCAGTTTCAAGGGGGAGGGTCACGAGCAGTACTTC.

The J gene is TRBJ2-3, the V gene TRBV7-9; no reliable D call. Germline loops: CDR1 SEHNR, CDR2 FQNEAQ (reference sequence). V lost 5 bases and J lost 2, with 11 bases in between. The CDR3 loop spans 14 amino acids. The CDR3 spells CASSRAGTTDTQYF. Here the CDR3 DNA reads TGTGCCAGCAGCCGGGCAGGCACCACAGATACGCAGTATTTT. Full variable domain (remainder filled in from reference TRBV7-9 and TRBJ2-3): DTGVSQNPRHKITKRGQNVTFRCDPISEHNRLYWYRQTLGQGPEFLTYFQNEAQLEKSRLLSDRFSAERPKGSFSTLEIQRTEQGDSAMYLCASSRAGTTDTQYFGPGTRLTVL.

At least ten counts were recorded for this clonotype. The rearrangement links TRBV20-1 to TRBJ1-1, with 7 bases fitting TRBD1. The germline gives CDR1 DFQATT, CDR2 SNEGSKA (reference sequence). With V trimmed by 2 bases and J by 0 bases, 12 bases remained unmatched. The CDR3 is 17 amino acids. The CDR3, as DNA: TGCAGTGCTAGAAACCCGGGACAGCTAAGACTGAACACTGAAGCTTTCTTT. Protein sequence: CSARNPGQLRLNTEAFF.

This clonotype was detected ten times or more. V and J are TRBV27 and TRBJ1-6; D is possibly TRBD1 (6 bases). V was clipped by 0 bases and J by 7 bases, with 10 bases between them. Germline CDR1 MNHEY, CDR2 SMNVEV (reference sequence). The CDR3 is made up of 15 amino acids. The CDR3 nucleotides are TGTGCCAGCAGTTTATCGAGTACAGGGAATTCACCCCTCCACTTT. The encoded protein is CASSLSSTGNSPLHF.

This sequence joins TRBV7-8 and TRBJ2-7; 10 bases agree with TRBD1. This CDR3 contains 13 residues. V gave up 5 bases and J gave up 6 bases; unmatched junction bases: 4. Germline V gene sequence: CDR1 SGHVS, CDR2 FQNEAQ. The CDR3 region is CASSRDRGSEQYF. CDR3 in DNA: TGTGCCAGCAGCCGGGACAGGGGATCCGAGCAGTACTTC.

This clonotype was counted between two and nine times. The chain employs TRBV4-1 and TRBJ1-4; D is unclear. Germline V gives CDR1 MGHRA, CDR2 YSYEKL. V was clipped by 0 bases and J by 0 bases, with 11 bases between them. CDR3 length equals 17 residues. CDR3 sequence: CASSQDVAVATNEKLFF. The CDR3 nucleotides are TGCGCCAGCAGCCAAGATGTGGCAGTTGCAACTAATGAAAAACTGTTTTTT.

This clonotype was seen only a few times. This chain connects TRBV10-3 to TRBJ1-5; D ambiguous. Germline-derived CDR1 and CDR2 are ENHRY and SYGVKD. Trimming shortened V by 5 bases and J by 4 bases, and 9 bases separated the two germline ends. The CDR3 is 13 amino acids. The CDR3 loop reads CAISSDPNQPQHF. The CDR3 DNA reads TGTGCCATCAGTTCAGACCCTAATCAGCCCCAGCATTTT.

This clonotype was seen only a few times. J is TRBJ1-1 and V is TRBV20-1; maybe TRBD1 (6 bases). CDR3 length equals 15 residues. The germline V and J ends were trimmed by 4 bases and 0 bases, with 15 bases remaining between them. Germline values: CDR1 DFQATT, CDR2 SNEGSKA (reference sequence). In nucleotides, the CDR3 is TGCAGTGCTAAACAGCAACAGGGTATGAACACTGAAGCTTTCTTT. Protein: CSAKQQQGMNTEAFF.

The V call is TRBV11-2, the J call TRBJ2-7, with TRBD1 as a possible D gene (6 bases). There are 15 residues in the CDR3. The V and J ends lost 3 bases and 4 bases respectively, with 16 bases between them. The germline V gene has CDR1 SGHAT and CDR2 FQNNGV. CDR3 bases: TGTGCCAGCAGCTTTTTGGGGGCGAGTCAGTACGAGCAGTACTTC. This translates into CASSFLGASQYEQYF. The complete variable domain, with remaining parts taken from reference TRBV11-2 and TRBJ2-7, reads EAGVAQSPRYKIIEKRQSVAFWCNPISGHATLYWYQQILGQGPKLLIQFQNNGVVDDSQLPKDRFSAERLKGVDSTLKIQPAKLEDSAVYLCASSFLGASQYEQYFGPGTRLTVT.